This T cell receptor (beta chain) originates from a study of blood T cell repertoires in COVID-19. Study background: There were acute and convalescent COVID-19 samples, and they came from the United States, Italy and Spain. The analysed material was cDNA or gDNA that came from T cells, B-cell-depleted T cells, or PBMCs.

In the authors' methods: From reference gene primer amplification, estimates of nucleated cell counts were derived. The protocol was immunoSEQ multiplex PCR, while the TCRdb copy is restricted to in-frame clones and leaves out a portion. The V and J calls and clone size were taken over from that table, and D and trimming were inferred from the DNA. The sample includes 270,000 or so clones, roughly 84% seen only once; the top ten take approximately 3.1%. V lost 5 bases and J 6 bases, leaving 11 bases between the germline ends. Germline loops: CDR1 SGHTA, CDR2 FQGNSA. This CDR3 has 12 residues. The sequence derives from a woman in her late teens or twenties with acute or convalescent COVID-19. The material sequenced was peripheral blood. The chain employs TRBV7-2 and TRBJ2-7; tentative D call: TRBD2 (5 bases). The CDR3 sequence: CASSVGRGEQYF. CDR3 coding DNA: TGTGCCAGCAGCGTAGGACGGGGCGAGCAGTACTTC.